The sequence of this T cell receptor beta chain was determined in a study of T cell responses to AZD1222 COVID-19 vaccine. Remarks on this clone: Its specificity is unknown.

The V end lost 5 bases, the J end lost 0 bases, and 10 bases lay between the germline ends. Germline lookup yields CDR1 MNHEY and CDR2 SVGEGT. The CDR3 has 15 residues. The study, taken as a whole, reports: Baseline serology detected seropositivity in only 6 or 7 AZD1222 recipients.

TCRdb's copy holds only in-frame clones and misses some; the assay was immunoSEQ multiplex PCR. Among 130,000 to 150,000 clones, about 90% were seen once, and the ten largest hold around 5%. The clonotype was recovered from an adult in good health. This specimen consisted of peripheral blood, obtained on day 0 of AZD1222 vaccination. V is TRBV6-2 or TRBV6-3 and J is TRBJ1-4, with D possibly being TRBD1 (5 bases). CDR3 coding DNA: TGTGCCAGCAGTCCGTGGGGGGCAACTAATGAAAAACTGTTTTTT. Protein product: CASSPWGATNEKLFF.